This T cell receptor beta chain emerged from a study of blood T cell repertoires in COVID-19. In the study overall: The United States, Italy and Spain supplied acute and convalescent COVID-19 samples. Sample material is recorded as cDNA or gDNA derived from T cells, B-cell-depleted T cells, or PBMCs.

Under the authors' procedure: Cell counts per sample came from amplifying reference gene primers. The repertoire was sequenced with immunoSEQ multiplex PCR; TCRdb's copy has only in-frame clones and lacks some. V and J calls plus clone size are reproduced from that table; the DNA served to infer D and trimming. The top ten hold less than 4.5% of the sample, which has over 90,000 clones, 85% to 90% seen once. This TCR was recovered from a human donor in a cohort sampled during active COVID-19. Sequencing input: peripheral blood.

The CDR3 DNA reads TGCGCCAGCAGCTTGGCCTCGGACTACTACGAGCAGTACTTC. It translates to CASSLASDYYEQYF. J is TRBJ2-7 and V is TRBV5-1, with a possible D match to TRBD2 (6 bases). Looked up from germline, CDR1 is SGHRS and CDR2 is YFSETQ. The V gene lost 0 bases and the J gene lost 3 bases, with 10 bases spanning the gap. The CDR3 sequence is 14 residues long.